The next 20 T cell receptor beta chains were all read from a single sample in a study of blood T cell repertoires in COVID-19. Produced via immunoSEQ multiplex PCR; TCRdb's table is partial and in-frame only. The profile shows 110,000 or so clones, approximately 84% of them singletons. Sequencing input: peripheral blood. The receptors shown here come from a woman in her 50s with acute or convalescent COVID-19.

Only a few counts were recorded for this clone. V gene TRBV6-6 combines with J gene TRBJ2-7, with a tentative D call TRBD1 (6 bases). Per germline, CDR1 MNHNY and CDR2 SVGAGI (reference sequence). The CDR3 has 13 residues. The V gene lost 6 bases and the J gene lost 6 bases, with 15 bases spanning the gap. The CDR3 sequence is CASRSRDTFEQYF. The CDR3 DNA is TGTGCCAGCAGGAGCCGGGACACCTTCGAGCAGTACTTC.

The chain joins TRBV5-1 to TRBJ1-1; D is perhaps TRBD1 (5 bases). Deletions cut 7 bases from V and 6 bases from J, with 19 bases between. CDR1 is SGHRS, CDR2 YFSETQ, per germline. The CDR3 runs to 14 residues. CDR3 in DNA: TGCGCCAGCTCGAGTACCTCAGGGTCAGCTGAAGCTTTCTTT. Translated, it gives CASSSTSGSAEAFF.

There are a few counts of this clone. The genes are TRBV5-1 and TRBJ2-3, with TRBD2 as a possible D gene (7 bases). Trimming pared 4 bases from V and 0 bases from J, leaving 15 bases between. CDR1 and CDR2 (germline): SGHRS, YFSETQ. The CDR3 length is 16 residues. The CDR3 coding sequence is TGCGCCAGCAGCGACCCGGGGGGCTATAGCACAGATACGCAGTATTTT. Translated: CASSDPGGYSTDTQYF.

This sequence joins TRBV7-3 and TRBJ1-3; no definite D call. The CDR3 has 15 amino acids. The V gene lost 5 bases and the J gene lost 0 bases, with 11 bases spanning the gap. Germline values: CDR1 SGHTA, CDR2 FQGTGA. CDR3 region: CASSPEGTSGNTIYF. The CDR3 nucleotides are TGTGCCAGCAGCCCAGAGGGCACCTCTGGAAACACCATATATTTT. The full variable domain, rest sourced from reference TRBV7-3 and TRBJ1-3, is GAGVSQTPSNKVTEKGKYVELRCDPISGHTALYWYRQSLGQGPEFLIYFQGTGAADDSGLPNDRFFAVRPEGSVSTLKIQRTERGDSAVYLCASSPEGTSGNTIYFGEGSWLTVV.

The rearrangement links TRBV12-5 to TRBJ2-1; possibly TRBD2 for D (6 bases). In germline, CDR1 is LGHNT, CDR2 FRNRAP. Deletions cut 6 bases from V and 6 bases from J, with 12 bases between. This CDR3 has 13 amino acids. CDR3 nucleotides: TGTGCTAGTGGACCGCGAGCGGGCAATGAGCAGTTCTTC. Amino acid sequence: CASGPRAGNEQFF.

This chain connects TRBV2 to TRBJ1-5, with no clear D. The germline CDR1 and CDR2 sequences are SNHLY and FYNNEI. Deletions cut 6 bases from V and 6 bases from J, with 21 bases between. CDR3 size: 16 residues. CDR3 coding DNA: TGTGCCAGCAGGCCGGGTTCGCTAGTCGGTGTTCAGCCCCAGCATTTT. Its translation: CASRPGSLVGVQPQHF.

This chain connects TRBV9 to TRBJ1-2; D is ambiguous. CDR3 length equals 15 residues. Trimming removed 2 bases at V and 6 bases at J, with 17 bases between. Germline V gives CDR1 SGDLS, CDR2 YYNGEE. This CDR3 is CASSVSPTSLNGYTF. DNA of the CDR3: TGTGCCAGCAGCGTGAGCCCCACGAGTCTTAATGGCTACACCTTC.

The rearrangement links TRBV5-5 to TRBJ1-1; 10 nucleotides match TRBD1. This CDR3 has 14 amino acids. Trimming removed 4 bases from V and 4 bases from J; junction bases left unmatched: 4. Germline V gives CDR1 SGHKS, CDR2 YYEKEE (reference sequence). CDR3 DNA sequence: TGTGCCAGCAGCCTGACAGGGGGCGGCACTGAAGCTTTCTTT. Protein: CASSLTGGGTEAFF.

V is TRBV5-1 and J is TRBJ2-7; 7 bases are a match to TRBD1. This CDR3 is 14 amino acids long. Germline CDR1 SGHRS, CDR2 YFSETQ. The junction had 6 bases not matched to a gene; V was cut back by 4 bases and J by 2 bases. CDR3 in amino acids: CASSPGTETYEQYF. For the CDR3, the DNA is TGCGCCAGCAGCCCCGGGACAGAAACCTACGAGCAGTACTTC.

This chain uses TRBV3-1 (or the pseudogene TRBV3-2) with TRBJ2-7; 7 bases line up with TRBD1. Germline lookup yields CDR1 LGHDT and CDR2 YNNKEL (reference sequence). The CDR3 contains 15 residues. With 1 base clipped from V and 3 bases from J, the junction kept 6 bases outside the gene matches. The CDR3 loop is CASSQGWAGGYEQYF. In DNA, the CDR3 is TGTGCCAGCAGCCAAGGGTGGGCAGGGGGCTACGAGCAGTACTTC.

V gene TRBV7-6 combines with J gene TRBJ1-6; perhaps TRBD1 as D (6 bases). V lost 3 bases, J lost 10 bases, and 13 bases lay in between. Germline CDR1 SGHVS, CDR2 FNYEAQ. The CDR3 loop spans 14 amino acids. CDR3 amino acids: CASSFITGQSPLHF. Here the CDR3 DNA reads TGTGCCAGCAGCTTTATCACAGGGCAATCACCCCTCCACTTT.

The CDR3 DNA reads TGTGCCAGCAGCTTGGGTGTTGGAGGGGGCCGCTCTGGAAACACCATATATTTT. Residues: CASSLGVGGGRSGNTIYF. The V call is TRBV5-5, the J call TRBJ1-3; TRBD1 matches 7 bases. Germline lookup yields CDR1 SGHKS and CDR2 YYEKEE (reference sequence). The J segment lost 0 bases and the V segment lost 0 bases, leaving 9 bases of the junction unmatched. The CDR3 is 18 residues long.

This clone was seen at least ten times. The genes are TRBV4-2 and TRBJ2-7; 10 bases align to TRBD1. Trimming cost V 1 base and J 0 bases; bases outside gene matches: 0. The CDR3 has 15 amino acids. Germline V gives CDR1 LGHNA, CDR2 YNFKEQ. CDR3 coding DNA: TGTGCCAGCAGCCAAGGGACAGGGGGCTCCTACGAGCAGTACTTC. It encodes CASSQGTGGSYEQYF.

This chain joins TRBV12-2 and TRBJ1-1; the listed D gene, TRBD1, was not tested against the DNA. TRBV12-2 has pseudogene status. This CDR3 comprises 19 residues. CDR3 bases: TGTGCAAGTCGCTTAGTGGGGGGAACCGGACAGGGGATTAGTTCGCAAGCTTTCTTT. Residues: CASRLVGGTGQGISSQAFF.

The CDR3 reads CASKGPGPNTEAFF. The CDR3 DNA follows: TGTGCCAGCAAAGGGCCAGGGCCGAACACTGAAGCTTTCTTT. This rearrangement joins TRBV6-5 to TRBJ1-1; a possible D gene is TRBD1 (5 bases). V shed 7 bases and J shed 1 base, with 13 bases lying between them. The CDR3 consists of 14 residues. CDR1 and CDR2 (germline): MNHEY, SVGAGI.

The V gene is TRBV9, the J gene TRBJ2-3; D may be TRBD1 (6 bases). V lost 6 bases, J lost 0 bases, and 14 bases lay in between. This CDR3 spans 15 amino acids. Germline CDR1 SGDLS, CDR2 YYNGEE. CDR3 sequence (DNA): TGTGCCAGCAACCAAAAGACAGGTAGCACAGATACGCAGTATTTT. This codes for CASNQKTGSTDTQYF.

This clone was detected a few times. The chain is built from TRBV5-1 and TRBJ1-6; D remains ambiguous. Per germline, CDR1 SGHRS and CDR2 YFSETQ. The CDR3 length is 16 residues. V lost 0 bases, J lost 6 bases, and 13 bases lay in between. The DNA of the CDR3 is TGCGCCAGCAGCTTGGACGGAGCCCCCCCTAATTCACCCCTCCACTTT. This codes for CASSLDGAPPNSPLHF.

This clone was seen a single time. V is TRBV19 and J is TRBJ2-6, with no clear D. The CDR3 has 16 amino acids. Germline loops: CDR1 LNHDA, CDR2 SQIVND (reference sequence). Trimming took off 7 bases at V and 0 bases at J, with 13 bases between the two ends. CDR3 sequence (DNA): TGTGCCAGTAATCCGGGTTTACGCTCTGGGGCCAACGTCCTGACTTTC. Translated, it gives CASNPGLRSGANVLTF.

The chain joins TRBV28 to TRBJ1-2, with D possibly being TRBD1 (6 bases). CDR1 and CDR2 (germline): MDHEN, SYDVKM. The CDR3 is 14 residues long. Trimming cost V 3 bases and J 7 bases, with 15 bases left between them. The CDR3 sequence: CASSLEQGPGGYTF. The DNA for the CDR3 is TGTGCCAGCAGTTTGGAACAGGGACCAGGTGGCTACACCTTC.

The chain couples TRBV27 to TRBJ2-1, with 9 bases identical to TRBD2. The germline CDR1 and CDR2 sequences are MNHEY and SMNVEV (reference sequence). The CDR3 spans 14 residues. The ends lost 3 bases at V and 8 bases at J; junction bases unmatched: 5. The CDR3 loop reads CASSFRRGGHEQFF. The CDR3 DNA sequence: TGTGCCAGCAGTTTTAGGCGGGGGGGCCATGAGCAGTTCTTC.